The entry below gives a single T cell receptor beta chain sequence along with its context. The entry originates in a study of blood T cell repertoires in COVID-19. Across the study: T cells, B-cell-depleted T cells, or PBMCs provided the cDNA or gDNA that served as material.

The protocol was immunoSEQ multiplex PCR, while the TCRdb copy is restricted to in-frame clones and leaves out a portion. Of around 20,000 clones listed, about 88% are singletons. This CDR3 spans 13 amino acids. Deletions cut 3 bases from V and 6 bases from J, with 6 bases between. Material for sequencing was peripheral blood. This chain links TRBV12-3 or TRBV12-4 with TRBJ1-6, with a tentative D call TRBD1 (5 bases). The clonotype originates from a human donor with active COVID-19. The donor label of this sample is uncertain. Here the CDR3 reads CASSFRVNSPLHF. For the CDR3, the DNA is TGTGCCAGCAGTTTCAGGGTTAATTCACCCCTCCACTTT.